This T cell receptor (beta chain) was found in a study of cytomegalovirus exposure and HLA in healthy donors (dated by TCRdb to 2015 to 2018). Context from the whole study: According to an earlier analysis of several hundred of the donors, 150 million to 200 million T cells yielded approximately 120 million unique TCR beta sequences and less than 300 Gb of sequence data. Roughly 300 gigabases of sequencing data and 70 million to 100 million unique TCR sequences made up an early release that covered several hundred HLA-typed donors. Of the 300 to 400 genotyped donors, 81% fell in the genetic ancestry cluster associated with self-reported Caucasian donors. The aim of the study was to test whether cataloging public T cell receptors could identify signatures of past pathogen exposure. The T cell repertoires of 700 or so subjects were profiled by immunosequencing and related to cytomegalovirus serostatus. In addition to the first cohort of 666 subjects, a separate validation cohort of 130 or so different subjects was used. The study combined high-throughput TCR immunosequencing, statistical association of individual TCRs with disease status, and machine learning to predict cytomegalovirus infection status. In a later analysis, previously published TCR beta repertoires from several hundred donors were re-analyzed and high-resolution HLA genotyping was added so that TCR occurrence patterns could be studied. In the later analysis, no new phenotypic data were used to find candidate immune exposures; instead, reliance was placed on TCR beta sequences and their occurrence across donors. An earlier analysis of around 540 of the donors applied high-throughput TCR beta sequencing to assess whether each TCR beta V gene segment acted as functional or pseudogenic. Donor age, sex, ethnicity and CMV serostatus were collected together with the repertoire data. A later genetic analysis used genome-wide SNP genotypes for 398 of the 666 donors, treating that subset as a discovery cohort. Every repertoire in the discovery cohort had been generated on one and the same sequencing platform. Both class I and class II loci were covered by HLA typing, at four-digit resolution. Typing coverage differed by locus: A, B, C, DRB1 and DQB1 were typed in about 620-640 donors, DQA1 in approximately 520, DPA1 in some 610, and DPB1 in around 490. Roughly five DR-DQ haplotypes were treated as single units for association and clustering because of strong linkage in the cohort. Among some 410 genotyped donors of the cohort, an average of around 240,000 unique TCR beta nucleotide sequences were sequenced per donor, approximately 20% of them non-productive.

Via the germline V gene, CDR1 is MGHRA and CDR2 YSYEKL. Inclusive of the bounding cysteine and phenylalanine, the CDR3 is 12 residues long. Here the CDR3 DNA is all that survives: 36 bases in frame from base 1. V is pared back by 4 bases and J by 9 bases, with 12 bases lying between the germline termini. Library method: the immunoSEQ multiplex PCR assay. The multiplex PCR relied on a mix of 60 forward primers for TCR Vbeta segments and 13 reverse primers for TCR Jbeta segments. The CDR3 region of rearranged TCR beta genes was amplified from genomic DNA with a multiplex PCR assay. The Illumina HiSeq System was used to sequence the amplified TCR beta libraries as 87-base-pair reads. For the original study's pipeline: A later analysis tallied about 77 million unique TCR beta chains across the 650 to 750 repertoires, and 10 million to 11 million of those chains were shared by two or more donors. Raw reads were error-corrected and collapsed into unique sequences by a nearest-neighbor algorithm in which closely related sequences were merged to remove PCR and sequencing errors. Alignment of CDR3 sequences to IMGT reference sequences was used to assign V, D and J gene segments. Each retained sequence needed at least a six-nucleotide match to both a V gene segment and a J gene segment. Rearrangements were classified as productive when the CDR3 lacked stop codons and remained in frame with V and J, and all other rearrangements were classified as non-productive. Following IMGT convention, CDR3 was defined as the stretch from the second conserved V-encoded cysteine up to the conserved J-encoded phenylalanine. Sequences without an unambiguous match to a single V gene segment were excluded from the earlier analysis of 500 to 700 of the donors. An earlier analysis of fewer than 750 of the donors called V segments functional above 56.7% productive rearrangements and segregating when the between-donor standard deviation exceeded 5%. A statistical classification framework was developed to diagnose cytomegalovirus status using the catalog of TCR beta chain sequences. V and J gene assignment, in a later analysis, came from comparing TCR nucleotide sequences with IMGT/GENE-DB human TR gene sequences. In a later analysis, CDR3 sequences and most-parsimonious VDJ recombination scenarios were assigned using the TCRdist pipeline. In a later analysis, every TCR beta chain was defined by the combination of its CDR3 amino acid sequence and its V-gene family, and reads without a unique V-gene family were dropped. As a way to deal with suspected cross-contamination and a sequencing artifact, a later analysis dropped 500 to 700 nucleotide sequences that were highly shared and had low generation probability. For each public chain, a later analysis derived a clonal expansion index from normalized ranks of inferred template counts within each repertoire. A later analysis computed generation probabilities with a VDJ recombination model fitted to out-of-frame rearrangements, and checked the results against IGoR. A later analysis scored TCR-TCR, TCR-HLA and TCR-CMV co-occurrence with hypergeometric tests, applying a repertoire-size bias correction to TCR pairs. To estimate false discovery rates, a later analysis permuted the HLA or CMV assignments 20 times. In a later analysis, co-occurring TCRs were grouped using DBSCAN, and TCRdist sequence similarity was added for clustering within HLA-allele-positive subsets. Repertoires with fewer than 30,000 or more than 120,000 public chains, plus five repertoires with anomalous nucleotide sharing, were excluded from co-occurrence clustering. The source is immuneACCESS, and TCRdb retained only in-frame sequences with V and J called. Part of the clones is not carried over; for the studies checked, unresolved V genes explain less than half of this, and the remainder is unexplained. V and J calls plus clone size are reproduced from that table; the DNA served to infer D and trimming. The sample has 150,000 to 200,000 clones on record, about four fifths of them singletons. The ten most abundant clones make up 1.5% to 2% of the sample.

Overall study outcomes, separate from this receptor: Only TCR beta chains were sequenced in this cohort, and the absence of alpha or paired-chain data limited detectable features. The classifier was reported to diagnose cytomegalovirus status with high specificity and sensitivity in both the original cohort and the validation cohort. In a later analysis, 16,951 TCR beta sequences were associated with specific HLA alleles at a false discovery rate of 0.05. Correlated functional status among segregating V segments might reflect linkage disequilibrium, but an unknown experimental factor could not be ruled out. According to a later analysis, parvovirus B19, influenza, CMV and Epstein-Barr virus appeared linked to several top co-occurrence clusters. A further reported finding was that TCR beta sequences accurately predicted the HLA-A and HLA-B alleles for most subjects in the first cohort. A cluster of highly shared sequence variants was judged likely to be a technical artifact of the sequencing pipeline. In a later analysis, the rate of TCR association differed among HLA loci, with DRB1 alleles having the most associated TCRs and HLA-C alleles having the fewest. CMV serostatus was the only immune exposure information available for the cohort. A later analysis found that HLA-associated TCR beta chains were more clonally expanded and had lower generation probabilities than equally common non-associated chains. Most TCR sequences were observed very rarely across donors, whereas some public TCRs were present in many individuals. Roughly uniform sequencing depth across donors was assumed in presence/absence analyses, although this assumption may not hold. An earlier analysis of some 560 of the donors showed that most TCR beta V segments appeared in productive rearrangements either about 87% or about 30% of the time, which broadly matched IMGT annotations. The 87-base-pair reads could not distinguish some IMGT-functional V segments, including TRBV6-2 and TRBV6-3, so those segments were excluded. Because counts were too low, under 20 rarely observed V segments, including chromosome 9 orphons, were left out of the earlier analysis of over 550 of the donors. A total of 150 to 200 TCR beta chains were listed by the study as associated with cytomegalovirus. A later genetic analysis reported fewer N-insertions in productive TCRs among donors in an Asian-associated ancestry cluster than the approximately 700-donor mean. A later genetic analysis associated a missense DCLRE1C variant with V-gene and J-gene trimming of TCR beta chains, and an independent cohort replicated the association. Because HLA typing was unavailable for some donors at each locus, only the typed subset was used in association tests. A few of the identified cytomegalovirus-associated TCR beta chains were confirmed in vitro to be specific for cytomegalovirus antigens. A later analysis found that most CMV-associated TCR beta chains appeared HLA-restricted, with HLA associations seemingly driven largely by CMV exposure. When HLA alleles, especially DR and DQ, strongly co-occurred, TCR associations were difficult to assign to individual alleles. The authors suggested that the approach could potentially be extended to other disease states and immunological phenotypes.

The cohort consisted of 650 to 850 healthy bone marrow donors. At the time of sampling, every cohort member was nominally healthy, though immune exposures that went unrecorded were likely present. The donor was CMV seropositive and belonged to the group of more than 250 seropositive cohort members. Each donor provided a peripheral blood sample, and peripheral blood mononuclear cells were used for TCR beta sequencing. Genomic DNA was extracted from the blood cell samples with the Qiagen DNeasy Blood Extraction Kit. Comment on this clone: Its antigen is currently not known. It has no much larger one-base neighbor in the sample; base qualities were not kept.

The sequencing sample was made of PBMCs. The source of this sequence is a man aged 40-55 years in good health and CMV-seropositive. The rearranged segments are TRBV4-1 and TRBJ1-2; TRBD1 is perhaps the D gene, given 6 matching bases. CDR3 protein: CASSRNRDSYTF. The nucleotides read TGCGCCAGCAGCCGAAACAGGGACAGCTACACCTTC.